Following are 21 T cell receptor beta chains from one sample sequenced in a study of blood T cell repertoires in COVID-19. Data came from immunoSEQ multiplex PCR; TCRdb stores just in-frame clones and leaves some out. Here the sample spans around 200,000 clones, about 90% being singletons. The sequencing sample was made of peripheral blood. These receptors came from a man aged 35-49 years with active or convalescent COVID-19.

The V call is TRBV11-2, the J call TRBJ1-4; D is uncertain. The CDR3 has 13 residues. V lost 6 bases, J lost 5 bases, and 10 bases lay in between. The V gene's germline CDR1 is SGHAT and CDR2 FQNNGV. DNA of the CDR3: TGTGCCAGCAGTTCGTTTCTCAATGAAAAACTGTTTTTT. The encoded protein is CASSSFLNEKLFF.

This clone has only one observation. CDR3 protein: CASSQEGQGDQPQHF. The DNA for the CDR3 is TGTGCCAGCAGCCAAGAGGGGCAGGGGGACCAGCCCCAGCATTTT. The chain links TRBV4-2 to TRBJ1-5, with 7 bases matching TRBD1. The CDR3 has 15 amino acids. The trim removed 0 bases at V and 7 bases at J, leaving 6 bases unmatched. Germline assignment: CDR1 LGHNA and CDR2 YNFKEQ.

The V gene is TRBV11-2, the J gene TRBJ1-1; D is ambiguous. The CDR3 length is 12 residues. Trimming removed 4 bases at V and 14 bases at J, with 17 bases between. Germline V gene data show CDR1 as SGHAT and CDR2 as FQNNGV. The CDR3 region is CASSYGGGPGFF. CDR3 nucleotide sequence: TGTGCCAGCAGCTACGGTGGAGGCCCCGGCTTCTTT.

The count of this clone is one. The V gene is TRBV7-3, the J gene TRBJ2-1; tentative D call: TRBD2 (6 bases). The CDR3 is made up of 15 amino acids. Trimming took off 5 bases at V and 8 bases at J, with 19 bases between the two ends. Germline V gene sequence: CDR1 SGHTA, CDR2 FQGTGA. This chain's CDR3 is CASSPSGRPRYEQFF. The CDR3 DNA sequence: TGTGCCAGCAGCCCAAGCGGGCGCCCTCGGTATGAGCAGTTCTTC.

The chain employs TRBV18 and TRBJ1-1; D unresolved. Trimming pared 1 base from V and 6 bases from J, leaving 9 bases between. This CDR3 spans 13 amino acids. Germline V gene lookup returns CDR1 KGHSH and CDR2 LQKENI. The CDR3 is CASSPLGWPEAFF. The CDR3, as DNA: TGTGCCAGCTCACCACTCGGGTGGCCTGAAGCTTTCTTT.

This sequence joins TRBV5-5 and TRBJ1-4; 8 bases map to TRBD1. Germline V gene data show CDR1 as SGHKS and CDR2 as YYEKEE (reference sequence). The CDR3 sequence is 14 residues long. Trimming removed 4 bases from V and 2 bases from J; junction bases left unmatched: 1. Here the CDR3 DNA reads TGTGCCAGCAGCAGACAGGGGACTAATGAAAAACTGTTTTTT. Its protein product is CASSRQGTNEKLFF. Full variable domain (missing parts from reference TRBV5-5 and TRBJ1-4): DAGVTQSPTHLIKTRGQQVTLRCSPISGHKSVSWYQQVLGQGPQFIFQYYEKEERGRGNFPDRFSARQFPNYSSELNVNALLLGDSALYLCASSRQGTNEKLFFGSGTQLSVL.

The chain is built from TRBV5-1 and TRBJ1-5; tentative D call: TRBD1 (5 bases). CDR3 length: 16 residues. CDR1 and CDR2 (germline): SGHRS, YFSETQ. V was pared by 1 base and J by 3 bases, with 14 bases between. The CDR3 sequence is CASSLSGGVDNQPQHF. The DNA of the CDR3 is TGCGCCAGCAGCTTGAGTGGAGGGGTGGACAATCAGCCCCAGCATTTT.

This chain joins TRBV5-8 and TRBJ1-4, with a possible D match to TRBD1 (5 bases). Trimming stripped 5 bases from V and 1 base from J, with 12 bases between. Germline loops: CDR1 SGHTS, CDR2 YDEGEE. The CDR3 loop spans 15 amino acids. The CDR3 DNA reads TGTGCCAGCAGTCCTTTGGGGCAAACTAATGAAAAACTGTTTTTT. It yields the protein CASSPLGQTNEKLFF.

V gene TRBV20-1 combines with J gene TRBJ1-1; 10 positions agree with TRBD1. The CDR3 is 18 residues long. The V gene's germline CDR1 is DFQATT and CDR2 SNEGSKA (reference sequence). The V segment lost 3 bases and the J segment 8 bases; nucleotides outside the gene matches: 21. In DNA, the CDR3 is TGCAGTGCTAGTAGACAGGGGGCTTTGGTGTTGGGGATCAGGGAAGCTTTCTTT. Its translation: CSASRQGALVLGIREAFF.

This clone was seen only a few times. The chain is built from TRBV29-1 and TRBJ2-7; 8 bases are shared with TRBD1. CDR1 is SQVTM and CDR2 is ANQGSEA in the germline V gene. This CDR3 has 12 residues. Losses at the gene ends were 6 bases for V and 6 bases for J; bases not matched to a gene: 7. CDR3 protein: CSVRTGHGEQYF. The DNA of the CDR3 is TGCAGCGTGCGGACAGGGCATGGCGAGCAGTACTTC.

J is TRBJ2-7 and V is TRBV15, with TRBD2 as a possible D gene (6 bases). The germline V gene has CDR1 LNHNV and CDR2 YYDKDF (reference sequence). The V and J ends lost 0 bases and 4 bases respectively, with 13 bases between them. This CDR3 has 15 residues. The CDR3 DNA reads TGTGCCACCAGCAGAGAGAGGGGAGGTCCGTACGAGCAGTACTTC. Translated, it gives CATSRERGGPYEQYF.

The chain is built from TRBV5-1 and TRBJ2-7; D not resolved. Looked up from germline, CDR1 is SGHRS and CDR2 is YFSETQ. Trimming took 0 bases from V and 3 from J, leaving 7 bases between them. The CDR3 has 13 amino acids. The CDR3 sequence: CASSLAPDYEQYF. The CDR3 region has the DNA TGCGCCAGCAGCTTGGCGCCAGACTACGAGCAGTACTTC. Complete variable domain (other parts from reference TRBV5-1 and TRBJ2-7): KAGVTQTPRYLIKTRGQQVTLSCSPISGHRSVSWYQQTPGQGLQFLFEYFSETQRNKGNFPGRFSGRQFSNSRSEMNVSTLELGDSALYLCASSLAPDYEQYFGPGTRLTVT.

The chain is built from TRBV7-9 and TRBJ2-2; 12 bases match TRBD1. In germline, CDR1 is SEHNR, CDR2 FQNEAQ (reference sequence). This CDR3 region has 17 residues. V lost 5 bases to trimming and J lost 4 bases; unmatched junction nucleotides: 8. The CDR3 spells CASSIAGTGGGTGELFF. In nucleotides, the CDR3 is TGTGCCAGCAGCATTGCCGGGACAGGGGGCGGCACCGGGGAGCTGTTTTTT.

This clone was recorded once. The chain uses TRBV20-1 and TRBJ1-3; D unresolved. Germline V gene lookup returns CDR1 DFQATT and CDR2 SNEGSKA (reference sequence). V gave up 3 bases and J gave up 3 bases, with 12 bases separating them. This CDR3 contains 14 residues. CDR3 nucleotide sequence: TGCAGTGCTAGTGACGCAACGGGTGGAAACACCATATATTTT. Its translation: CSASDATGGNTIYF.

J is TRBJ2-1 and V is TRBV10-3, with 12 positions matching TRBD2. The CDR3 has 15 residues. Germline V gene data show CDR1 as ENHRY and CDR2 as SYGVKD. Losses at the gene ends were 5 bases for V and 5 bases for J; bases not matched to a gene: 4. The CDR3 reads CAISSSGGEDNEQFF. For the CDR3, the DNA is TGTGCCATCAGTTCTAGCGGGGGGGAAGACAATGAGCAGTTCTTC.

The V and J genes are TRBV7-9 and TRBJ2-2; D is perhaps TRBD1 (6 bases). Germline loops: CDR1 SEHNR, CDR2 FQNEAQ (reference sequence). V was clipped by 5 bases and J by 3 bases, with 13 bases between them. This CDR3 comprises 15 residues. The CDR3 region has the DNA TGTGCCAGCAGCCCCAAGGACAGTTACACCGGGGAGCTGTTTTTT. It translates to CASSPKDSYTGELFF.

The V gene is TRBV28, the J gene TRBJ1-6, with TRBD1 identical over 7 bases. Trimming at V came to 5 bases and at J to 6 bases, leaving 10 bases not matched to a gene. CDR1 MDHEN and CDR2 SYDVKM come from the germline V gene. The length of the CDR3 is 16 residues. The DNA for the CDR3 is TGTGCCAGCAGTGCCTCCGACAGGGCCCCTAATTCACCCCTCCACTTT. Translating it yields CASSASDRAPNSPLHF.

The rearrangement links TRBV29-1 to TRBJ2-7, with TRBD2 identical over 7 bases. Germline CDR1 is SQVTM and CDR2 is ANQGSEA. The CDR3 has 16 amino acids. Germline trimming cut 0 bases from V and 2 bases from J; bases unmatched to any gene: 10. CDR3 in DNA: TGCAGCGTTGAAGATCGTCGCGGGAGCCCGCCCTACGAGCAGTACTTC. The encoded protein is CSVEDRRGSPPYEQYF.

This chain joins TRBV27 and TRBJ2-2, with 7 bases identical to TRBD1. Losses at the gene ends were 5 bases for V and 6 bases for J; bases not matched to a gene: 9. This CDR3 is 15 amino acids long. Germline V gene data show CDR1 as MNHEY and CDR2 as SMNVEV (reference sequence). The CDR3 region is CASSKQGIEAGELFF. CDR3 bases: TGTGCCAGCAGTAAACAGGGGATCGAGGCCGGGGAGCTGTTTTTT.

The CDR3 coding sequence is TGTGCCAGCAGTAGCCATGGCAGGGGCCGCTCTGGAAACACCATATATTTT. Translated, it gives CASSSHGRGRSGNTIYF. V and J are TRBV28 and TRBJ1-3, with D maybe TRBD1 (6 bases). V lost 5 bases and J 0 bases, leaving 17 bases between the germline ends. This CDR3 contains 17 residues. CDR1 MDHEN and CDR2 SYDVKM come from the germline V gene.

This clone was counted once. Written as DNA, the CDR3 is TGTGCCAGCAGTGAATATCGGAACACTGAAGCTTTCTTT. Protein: CASSEYRNTEAFF. This chain connects TRBV6-1 to TRBJ1-1; D remains unclear. The CDR3 covers 13 residues. Trimming took 2 bases from V and 1 from J, leaving 5 bases between them. CDR1 is MNHNS, CDR2 SASEGT, per germline.